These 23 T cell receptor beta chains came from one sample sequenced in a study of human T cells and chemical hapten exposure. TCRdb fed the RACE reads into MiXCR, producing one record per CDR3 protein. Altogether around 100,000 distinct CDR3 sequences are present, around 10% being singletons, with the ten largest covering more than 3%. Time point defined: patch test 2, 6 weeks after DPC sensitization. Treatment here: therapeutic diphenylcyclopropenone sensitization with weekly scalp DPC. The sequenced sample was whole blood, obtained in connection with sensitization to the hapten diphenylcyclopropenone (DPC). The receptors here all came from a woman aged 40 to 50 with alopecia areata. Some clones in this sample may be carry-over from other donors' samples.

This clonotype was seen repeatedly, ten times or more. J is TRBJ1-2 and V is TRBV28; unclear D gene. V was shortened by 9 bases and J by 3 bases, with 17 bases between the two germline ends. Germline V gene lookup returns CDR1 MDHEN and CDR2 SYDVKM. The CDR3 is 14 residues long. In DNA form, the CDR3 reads TGTGCCAGTTCACAAAGAGGGATGGACTATGGCTACACCTTC. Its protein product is CASSQRGMDYGYTF.

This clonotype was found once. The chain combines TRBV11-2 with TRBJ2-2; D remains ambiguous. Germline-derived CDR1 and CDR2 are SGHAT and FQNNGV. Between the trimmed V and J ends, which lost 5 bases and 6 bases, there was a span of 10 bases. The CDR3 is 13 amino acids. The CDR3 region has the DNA TGTGCCAGCAGCCCGTCGTACGCCGGGGAGCTGTTTTTT. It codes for CASSPSYAGELFF.

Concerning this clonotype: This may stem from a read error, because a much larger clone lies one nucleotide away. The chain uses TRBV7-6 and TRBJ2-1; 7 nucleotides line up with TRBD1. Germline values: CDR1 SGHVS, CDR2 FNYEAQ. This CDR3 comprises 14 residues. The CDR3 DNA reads TGTGCCAGGAGCTTAGTACAGGGGCGGAATGAGCAGTTCTTC. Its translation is CARSLVQGRNEQFF.

The CDR3, as DNA: TGTGCCTGGAGTGTACGGGCAGGGGGTAACTCTAACTATGGCTACACCTTC. It codes for CAWSVRAGGNSNYGYTF. The gene calls are TRBV30 and TRBJ1-2; the match to TRBD1 covers 7 bases. V was clipped by 0 bases and J by 0 bases; unmatched bases: 10. CDR3 length equals 17 residues. The germline V gene encodes CDR1 GTSNPN and CDR2 SVGIG (reference sequence).

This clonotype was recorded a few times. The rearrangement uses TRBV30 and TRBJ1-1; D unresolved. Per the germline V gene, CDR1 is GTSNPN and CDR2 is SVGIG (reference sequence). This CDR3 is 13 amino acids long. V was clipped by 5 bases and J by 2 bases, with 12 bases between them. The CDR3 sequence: CAWRALKNTEAFF. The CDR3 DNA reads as TGTGCCTGGCGGGCCCTCAAAAACACTGAAGCTTTCTTT. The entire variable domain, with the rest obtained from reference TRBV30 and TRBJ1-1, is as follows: SQTIHQWPATLVQPVGSPLSLECTVEGTSNPNLYWYRQAAGRGLQLLFYSVGIGQISSEVPQNLSASRPQDRQFILSSKKLLLSDSGFYLCAWRALKNTEAFFGQGTRLTVV.

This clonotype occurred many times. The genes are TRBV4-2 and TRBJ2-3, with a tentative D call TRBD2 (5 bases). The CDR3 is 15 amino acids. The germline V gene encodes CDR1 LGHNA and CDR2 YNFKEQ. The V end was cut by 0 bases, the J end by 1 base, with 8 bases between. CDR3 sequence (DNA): TGTGCCAGCAGCCAAGAAAGGACTGGCACAGATACGCAGTATTTT. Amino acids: CASSQERTGTDTQYF.

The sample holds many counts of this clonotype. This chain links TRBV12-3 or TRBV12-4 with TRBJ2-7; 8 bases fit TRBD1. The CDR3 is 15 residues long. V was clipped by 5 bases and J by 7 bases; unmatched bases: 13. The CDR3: CASSTDRGRSREQYF. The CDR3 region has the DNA TGTGCCAGCAGTACCGACAGGGGCCGGTCTCGGGAGCAGTACTTC.

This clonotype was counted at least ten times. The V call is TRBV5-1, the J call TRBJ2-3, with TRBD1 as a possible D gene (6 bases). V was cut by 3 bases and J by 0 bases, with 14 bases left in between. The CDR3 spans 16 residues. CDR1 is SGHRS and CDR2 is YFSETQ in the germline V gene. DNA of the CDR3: TGCGCCAGCAGCTCATGGACAGAAACTAGCACAGATACGCAGTATTTT. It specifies CASSSWTETSTDTQYF.

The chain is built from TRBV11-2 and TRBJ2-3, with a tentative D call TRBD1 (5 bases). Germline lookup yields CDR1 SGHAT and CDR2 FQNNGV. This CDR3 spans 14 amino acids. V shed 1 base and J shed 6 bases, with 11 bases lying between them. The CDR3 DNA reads TGTGCCAGCAGCTTAGGGGCAGGGCCCGATACGCAGTATTTT. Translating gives CASSLGAGPDTQYF.

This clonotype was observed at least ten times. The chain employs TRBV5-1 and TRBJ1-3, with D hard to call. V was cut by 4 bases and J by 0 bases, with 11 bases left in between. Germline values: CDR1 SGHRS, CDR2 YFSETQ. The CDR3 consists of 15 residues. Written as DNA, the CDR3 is TGCGCCAGCAGCCTTGCGGCTACCTCTGGAAACACCATATATTTT. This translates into CASSLAATSGNTIYF.

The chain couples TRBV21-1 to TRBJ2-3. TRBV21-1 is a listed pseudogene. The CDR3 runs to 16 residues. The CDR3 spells CASSKNYYLSTDTQYF. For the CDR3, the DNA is TGTGCCAGCAGCAAAAACTACTACCTAAGCACAGATACGCAGTATTTT.

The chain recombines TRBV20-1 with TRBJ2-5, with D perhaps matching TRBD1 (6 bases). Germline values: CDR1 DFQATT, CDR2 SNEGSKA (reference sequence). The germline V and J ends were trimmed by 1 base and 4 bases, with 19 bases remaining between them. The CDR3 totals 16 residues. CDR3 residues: CSARGLNRATLETQYF. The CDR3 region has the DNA TGCAGTGCTAGAGGGTTGAACAGGGCCACCTTAGAGACCCAGTACTTC.

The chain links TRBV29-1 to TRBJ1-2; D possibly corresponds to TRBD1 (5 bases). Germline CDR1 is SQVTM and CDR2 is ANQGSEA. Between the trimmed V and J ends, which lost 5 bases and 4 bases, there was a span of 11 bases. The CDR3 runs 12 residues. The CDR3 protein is CSVSEGLYGYTF. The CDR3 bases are TGCAGCGTTTCAGAGGGACTCTATGGCTACACCTTC.

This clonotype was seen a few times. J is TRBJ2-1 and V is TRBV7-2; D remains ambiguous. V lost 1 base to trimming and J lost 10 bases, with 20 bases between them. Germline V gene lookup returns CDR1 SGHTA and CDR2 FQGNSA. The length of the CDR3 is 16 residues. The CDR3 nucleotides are TGTGCCAGCAGCTTAGAAGGCGGTAATCACGGATTGGAGCAGTTCTTC. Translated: CASSLEGGNHGLEQFF.

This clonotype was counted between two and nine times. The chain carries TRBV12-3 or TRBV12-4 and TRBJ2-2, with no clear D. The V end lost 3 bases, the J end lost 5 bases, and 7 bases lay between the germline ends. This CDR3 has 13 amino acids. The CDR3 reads CASSFQRTGELFF. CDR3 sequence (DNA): TGTGCCAGCAGTTTCCAACGGACCGGGGAGCTGTTTTTT.

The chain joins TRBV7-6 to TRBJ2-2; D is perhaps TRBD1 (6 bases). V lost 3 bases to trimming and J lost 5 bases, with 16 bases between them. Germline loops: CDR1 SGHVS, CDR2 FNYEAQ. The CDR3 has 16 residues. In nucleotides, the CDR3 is TGTGCCAGCAGCTTTAGGCAGGGGCCCCTGACCGGGGAGCTGTTTTTT. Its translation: CASSFRQGPLTGELFF.

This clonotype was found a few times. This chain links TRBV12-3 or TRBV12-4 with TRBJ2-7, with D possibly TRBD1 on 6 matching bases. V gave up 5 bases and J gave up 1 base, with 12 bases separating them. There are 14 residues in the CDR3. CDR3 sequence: CASSTWQGSYEQYF. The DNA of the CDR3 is TGTGCCAGCAGTACGTGGCAGGGGTCCTACGAGCAGTACTTC.

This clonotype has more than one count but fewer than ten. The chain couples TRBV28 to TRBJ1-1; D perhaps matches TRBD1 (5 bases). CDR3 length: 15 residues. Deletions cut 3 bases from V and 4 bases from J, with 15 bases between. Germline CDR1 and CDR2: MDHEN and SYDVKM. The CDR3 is CASSFAGPRGTEAFF. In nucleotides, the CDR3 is TGTGCCAGCAGTTTCGCAGGGCCTAGGGGCACTGAAGCTTTCTTT. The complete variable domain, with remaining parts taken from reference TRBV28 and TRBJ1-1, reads DVKVTQSSRYLVKRTGEKVFLECVQDMDHENMFWYRQDPGLGLRLIYFSYDVKMKEKGDIPEGYSVSREKKERFSLILESASTNQTSMYLCASSFAGPRGTEAFFGQGTRLTVV.

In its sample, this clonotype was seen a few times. This chain's CDR3 is CASSSRIRENIQYF. Here the CDR3 DNA reads TGTGCCAGCAGTTCCCGGATTCGCGAAAACATTCAGTACTTC. The V gene is TRBV12-3 or TRBV12-4, the J gene TRBJ2-4; no reliable D call. This CDR3 contains 14 residues. Trimming removed 4 bases at V and 5 bases at J, with 12 bases between.

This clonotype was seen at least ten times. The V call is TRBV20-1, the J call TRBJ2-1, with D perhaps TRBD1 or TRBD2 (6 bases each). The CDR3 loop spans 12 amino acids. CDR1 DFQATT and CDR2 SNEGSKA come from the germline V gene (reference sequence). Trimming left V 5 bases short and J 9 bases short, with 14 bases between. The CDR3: CSAEGGTAEQFF. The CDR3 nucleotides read TGCAGTGCTGAGGGGGGAACCGCTGAGCAGTTCTTC.

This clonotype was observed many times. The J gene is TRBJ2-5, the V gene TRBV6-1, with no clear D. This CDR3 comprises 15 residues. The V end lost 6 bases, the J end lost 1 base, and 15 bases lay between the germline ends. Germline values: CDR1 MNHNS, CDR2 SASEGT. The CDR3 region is CASSPPAAAQETQYF. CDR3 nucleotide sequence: TGTGCCAGCAGCCCGCCCGCGGCGGCCCAAGAGACCCAGTACTTC.

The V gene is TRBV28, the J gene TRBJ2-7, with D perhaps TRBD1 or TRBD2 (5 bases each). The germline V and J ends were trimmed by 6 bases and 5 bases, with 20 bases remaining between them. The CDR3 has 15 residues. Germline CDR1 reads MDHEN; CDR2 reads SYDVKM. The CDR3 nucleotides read TGTGCCAGCAGCTTCCCCCGGGACGTTCTCGACGAGCAGTACTTC. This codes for CASSFPRDVLDEQYF.

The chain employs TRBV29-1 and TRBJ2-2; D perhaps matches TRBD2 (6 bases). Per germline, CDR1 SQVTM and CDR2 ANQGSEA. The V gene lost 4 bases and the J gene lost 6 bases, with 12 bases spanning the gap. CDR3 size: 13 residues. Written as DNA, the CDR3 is TGCAGCGTTGGGGCCAGGGAGGCCGGGGAGCTGTTTTTT. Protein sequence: CSVGAREAGELFF.